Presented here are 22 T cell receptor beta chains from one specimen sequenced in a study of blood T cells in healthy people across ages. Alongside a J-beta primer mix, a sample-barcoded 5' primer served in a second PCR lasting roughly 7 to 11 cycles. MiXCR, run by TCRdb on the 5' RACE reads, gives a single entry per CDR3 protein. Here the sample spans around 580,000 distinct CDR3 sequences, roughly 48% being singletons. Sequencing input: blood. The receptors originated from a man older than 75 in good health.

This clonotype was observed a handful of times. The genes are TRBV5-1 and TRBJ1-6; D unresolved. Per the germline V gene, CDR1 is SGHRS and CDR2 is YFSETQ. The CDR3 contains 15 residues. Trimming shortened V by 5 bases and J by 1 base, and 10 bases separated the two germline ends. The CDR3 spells CASRMIWSYNSPLHF. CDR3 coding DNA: TGCGCCAGCAGGATGATTTGGTCCTATAATTCACCCCTCCACTTT.

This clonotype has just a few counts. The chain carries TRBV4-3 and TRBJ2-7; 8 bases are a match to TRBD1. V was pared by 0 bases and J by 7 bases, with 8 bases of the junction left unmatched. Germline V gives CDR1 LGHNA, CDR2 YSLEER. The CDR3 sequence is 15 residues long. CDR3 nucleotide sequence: TGCGCCAGCAGCCAAGATCCAGGGGGCAGGGATGAGCAGTACTTC. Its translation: CASSQDPGGRDEQYF.

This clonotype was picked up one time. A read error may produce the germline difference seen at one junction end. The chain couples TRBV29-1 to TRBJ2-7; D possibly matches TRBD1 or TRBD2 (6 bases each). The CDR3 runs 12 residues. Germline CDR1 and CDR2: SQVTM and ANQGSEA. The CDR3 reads CSVSGGGYKQYF. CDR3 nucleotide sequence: TGCAGCGTTTCCGGGGGCGGCTACAAGCAGTACTTC.

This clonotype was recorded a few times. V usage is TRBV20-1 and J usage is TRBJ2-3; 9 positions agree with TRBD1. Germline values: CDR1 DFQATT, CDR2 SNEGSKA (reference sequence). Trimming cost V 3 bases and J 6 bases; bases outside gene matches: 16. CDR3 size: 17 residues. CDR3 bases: TGCAGTGCTAGCCCCATTCCGGGACAGGGTACCATGGATACGCAGTATTTT. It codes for CSASPIPGQGTMDTQYF.

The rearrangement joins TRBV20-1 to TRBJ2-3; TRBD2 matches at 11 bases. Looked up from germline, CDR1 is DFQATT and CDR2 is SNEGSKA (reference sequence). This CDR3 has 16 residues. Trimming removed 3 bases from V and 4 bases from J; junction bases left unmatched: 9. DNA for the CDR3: TGCAGTGCTAGGAAAGGTAGCGGGGGGGCCGCAGATACGCAGTATTTT. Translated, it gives CSARKGSGGAADTQYF.

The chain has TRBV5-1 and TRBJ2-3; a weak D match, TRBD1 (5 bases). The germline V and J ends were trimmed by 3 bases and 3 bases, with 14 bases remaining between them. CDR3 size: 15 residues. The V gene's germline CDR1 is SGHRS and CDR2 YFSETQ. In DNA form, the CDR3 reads TGCGCCAGCAGCTCTTTCGACAGCCTAACAGATACGCAGTATTTT. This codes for CASSSFDSLTDTQYF.

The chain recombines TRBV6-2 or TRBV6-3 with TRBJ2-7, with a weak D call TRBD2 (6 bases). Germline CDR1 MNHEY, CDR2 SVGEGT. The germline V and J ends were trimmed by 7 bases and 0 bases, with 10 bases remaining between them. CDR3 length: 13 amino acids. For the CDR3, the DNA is TGTGCCAGCAACCCGGGACTCTCCTACGAGCAGTACTTC. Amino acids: CASNPGLSYEQYF.

CDR3 sequence: CASSLLGSGTNTEAFF. In nucleotides, the CDR3 is TGCGCCAGCAGCTTGTTGGGCAGCGGGACGAACACTGAAGCTTTCTTT. V gene TRBV5-1 combines with J gene TRBJ1-1; D might be TRBD1 (5 bases). V was shortened by 1 base and J by 1 base, with 14 bases between the two germline ends. Germline lookup yields CDR1 SGHRS and CDR2 YFSETQ. The CDR3 is 16 amino acids. Full variable domain (missing parts from reference TRBV5-1 and TRBJ1-1): KAGVTQTPRYLIKTRGQQVTLSCSPISGHRSVSWYQQTPGQGLQFLFEYFSETQRNKGNFPGRFSGRQFSNSRSEMNVSTLELGDSALYLCASSLLGSGTNTEAFFGQGTRLTVV.

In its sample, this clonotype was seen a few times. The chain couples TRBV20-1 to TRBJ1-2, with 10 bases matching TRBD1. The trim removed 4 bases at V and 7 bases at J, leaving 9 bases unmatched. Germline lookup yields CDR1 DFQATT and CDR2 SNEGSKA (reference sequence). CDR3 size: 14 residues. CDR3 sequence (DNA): TGCAGTGCTACGGTCCGGGACAGGGGAACTGGCTACACCTTC. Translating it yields CSATVRDRGTGYTF.

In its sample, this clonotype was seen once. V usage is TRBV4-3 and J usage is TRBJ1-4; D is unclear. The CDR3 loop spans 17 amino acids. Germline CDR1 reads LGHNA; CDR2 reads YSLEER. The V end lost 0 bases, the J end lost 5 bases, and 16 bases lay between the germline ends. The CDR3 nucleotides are TGCGCCAGCAGCCAAGATGGTACTGCCTGGGGAAATGAAAAACTGTTTTTT. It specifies CASSQDGTAWGNEKLFF.

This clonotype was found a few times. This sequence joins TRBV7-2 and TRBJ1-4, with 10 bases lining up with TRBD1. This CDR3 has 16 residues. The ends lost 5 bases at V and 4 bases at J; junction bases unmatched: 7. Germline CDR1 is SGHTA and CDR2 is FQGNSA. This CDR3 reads CASSRDRGHGNEKLFF. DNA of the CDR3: TGTGCCAGCAGCCGAGACAGGGGGCACGGTAATGAAAAACTGTTTTTT.

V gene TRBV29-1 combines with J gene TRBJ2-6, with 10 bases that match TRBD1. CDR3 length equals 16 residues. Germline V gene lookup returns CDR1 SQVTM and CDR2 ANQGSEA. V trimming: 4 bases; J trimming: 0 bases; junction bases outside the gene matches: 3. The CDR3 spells CSVVGTGDSGANVLTF. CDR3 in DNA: TGCAGCGTTGTAGGGACAGGGGACTCTGGGGCCAACGTCCTGACTTTC. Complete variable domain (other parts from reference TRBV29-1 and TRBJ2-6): SAVISQKPSRDICQRGTSLTIQCQVDSQVTMMFWYRQQPGQSLTLIATANQGSEATYESGFVIDKFPISRPNLTFSTLTVSNMSPEDSSIYLCSVVGTGDSGANVLTFGAGSRLTVL.

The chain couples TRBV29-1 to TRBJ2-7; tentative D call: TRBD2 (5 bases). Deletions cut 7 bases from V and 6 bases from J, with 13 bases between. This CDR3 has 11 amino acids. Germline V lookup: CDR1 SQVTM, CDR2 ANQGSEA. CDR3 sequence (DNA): TGCAGCGCCAAATCCGGGATCGAGCAGTACTTC. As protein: CSAKSGIEQYF.

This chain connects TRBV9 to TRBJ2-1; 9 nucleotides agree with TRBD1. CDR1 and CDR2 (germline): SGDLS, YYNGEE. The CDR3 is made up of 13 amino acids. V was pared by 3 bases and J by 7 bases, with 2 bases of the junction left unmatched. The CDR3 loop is CASSGQGENEQFF. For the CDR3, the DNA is TGTGCCAGCAGCGGACAGGGGGAAAATGAGCAGTTCTTC.

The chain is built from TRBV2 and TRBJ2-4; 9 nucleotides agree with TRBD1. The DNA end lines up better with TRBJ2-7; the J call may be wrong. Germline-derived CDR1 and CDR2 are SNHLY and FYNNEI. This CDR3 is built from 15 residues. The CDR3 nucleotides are TGTGCCAGCAGTGAAGGGACAGGGGTTTTGGGCGAGCAGTACTTC. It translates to CASSEGTGVLGEQYF.

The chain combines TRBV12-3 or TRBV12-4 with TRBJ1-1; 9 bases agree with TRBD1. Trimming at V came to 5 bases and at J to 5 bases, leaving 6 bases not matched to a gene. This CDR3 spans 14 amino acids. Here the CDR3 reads CASSLTGGWTEAFF. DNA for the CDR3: TGTGCCAGCAGTCTTACAGGGGGCTGGACTGAAGCTTTCTTT.

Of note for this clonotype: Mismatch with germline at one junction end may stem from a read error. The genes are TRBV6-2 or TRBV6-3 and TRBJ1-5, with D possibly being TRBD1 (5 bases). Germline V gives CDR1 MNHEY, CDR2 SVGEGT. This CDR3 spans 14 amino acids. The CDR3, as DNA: TGTGCCAGCAGTCCTCGTTGGGGCAATCAGCCCCGGCATTTT. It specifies CASSPRWGNQPRHF.

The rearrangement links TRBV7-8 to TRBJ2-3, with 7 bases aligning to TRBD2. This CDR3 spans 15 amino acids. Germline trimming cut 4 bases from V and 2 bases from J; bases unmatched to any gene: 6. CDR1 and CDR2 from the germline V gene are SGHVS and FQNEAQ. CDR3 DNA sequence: TGTGCCAGCAGCTCCCGGGGAGGGAACACAGATACGCAGTATTTT. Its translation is CASSSRGGNTDTQYF.

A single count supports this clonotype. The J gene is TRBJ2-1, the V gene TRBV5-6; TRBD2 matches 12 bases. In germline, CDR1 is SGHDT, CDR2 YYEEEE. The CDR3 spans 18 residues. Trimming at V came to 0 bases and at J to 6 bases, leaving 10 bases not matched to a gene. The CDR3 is CASSLVGRLAGALNEQFF. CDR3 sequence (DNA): TGTGCCAGCAGCTTGGTGGGTAGACTAGCGGGGGCCCTCAATGAGCAGTTCTTC. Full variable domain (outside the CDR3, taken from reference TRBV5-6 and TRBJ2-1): DAGVTQSPTHLIKTRGQQVTLRCSPKSGHDTVSWYQQALGQGPQFIFQYYEEEERQRGNFPDRFSGHQFPNYSSELNVNALLLGDSALYLCASSLVGRLAGALNEQFFGPGTRLTVL.

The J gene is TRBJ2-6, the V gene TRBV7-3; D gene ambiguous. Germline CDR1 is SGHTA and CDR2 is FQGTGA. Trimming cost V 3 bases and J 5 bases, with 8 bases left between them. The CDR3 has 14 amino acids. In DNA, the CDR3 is TGTGCCAGCAGCTTGAATTCTAGGGCCAACGTCCTGACTTTC. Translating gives CASSLNSRANVLTF.

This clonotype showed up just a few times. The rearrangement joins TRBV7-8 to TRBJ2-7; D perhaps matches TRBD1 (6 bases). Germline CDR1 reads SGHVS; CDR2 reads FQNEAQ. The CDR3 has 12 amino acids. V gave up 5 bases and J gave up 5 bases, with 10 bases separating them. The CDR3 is CASSARTDEQYF. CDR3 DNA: TGTGCCAGCAGCGCCCGGACAGACGAGCAGTACTTC.

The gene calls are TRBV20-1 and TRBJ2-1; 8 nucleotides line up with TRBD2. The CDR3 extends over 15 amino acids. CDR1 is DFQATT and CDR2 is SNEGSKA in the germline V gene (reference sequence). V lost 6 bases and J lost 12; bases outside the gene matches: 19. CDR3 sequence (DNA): TGCAGTGCCCCAAAATCCGGGAGGGCCATGGATGTGCAGTTCTTC. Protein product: CSAPKSGRAMDVQFF.